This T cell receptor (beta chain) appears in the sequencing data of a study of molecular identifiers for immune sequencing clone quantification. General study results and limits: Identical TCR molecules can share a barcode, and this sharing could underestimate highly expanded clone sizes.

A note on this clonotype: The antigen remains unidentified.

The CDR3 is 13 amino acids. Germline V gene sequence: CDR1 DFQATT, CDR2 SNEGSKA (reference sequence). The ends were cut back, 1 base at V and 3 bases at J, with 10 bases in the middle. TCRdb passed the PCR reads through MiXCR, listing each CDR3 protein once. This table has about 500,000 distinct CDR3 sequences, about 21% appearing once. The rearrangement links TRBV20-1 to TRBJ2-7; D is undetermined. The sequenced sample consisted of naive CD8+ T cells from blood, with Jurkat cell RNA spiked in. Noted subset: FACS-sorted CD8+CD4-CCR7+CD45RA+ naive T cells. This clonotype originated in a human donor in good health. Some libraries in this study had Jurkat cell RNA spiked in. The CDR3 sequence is CSARAPGYYEQYF. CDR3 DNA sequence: TGCAGTGCTAGAGCGCCAGGCTACTACGAGCAGTACTTC.